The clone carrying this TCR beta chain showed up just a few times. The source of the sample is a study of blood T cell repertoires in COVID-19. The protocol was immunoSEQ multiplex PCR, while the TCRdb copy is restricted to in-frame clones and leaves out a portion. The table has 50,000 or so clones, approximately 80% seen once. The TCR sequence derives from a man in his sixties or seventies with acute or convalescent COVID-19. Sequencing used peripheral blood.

The CDR3 bases are TGTGCCAGCAGCTTGGTGACGGGACAGGGGTACGAGCAGTACTTC. It is translated as CASSLVTGQGYEQYF. This chain joins TRBV5-5 and TRBJ2-7, with 10 bases matching TRBD1. The length of the CDR3 is 15 residues. V lost 0 bases and J lost 4; bases outside the gene matches: 4. Germline V lookup: CDR1 SGHKS, CDR2 YYEKEE (reference sequence).